This T cell receptor (beta chain) was observed in a study of low-dose radiotherapy and immunotherapy resistance in tumors. Study-wide background: Each patient took aspirin at a dose of 300 mg by mouth once daily over the course of four cycles, with dosing beginning on cycle 1 day 1.

Primers used for first-strand cDNA, a TRAV- and TRBV-specific set, covered both alpha and beta chains. With a constant-region primer and a V-primer adapter, TCRs were subjected to 20 PCR cycles of amplification. TCRdb redid the calling of the reads with MiXCR, one entry per CDR3 protein. The profile shows under 70,000 distinct CDR3 sequences, about 23% of them singletons. The time point: before trial treatment. Donors, who were enrolled in a single-arm phase I dose-escalation trial, received nivolumab, ipilimumab, aspirin, low-dose cyclophosphamide and low-dose radiotherapy. Germline V lookup: CDR1 SGDLS, CDR2 YYNGEE. The V end was cut by 4 bases, the J end by 5 bases, with 16 bases between. The CDR3 is 16 amino acids. This clonotype was recorded at least ten times.

This receptor was obtained from a male donor with prostate cancer. The chain carries TRBV9 and TRBJ1-6; D is undetermined. The sequences come from PBMCs, collected before treatment. The chain's CDR3 is CASSPDPRSNNSPLHF. As DNA, the CDR3 is TGTGCCAGCAGCCCGGACCCCCGCAGTAATAATTCACCCCTCCACTTT.